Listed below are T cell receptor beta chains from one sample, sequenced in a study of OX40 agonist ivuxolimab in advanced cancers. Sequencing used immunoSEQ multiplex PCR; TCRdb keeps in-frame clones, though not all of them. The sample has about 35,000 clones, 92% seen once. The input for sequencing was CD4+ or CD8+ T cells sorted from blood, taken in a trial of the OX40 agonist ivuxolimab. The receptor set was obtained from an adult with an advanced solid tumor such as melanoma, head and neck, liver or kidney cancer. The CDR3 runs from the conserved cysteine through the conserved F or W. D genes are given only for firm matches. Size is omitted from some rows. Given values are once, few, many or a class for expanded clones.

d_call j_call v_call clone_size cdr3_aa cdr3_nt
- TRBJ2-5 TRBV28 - CATKGAWEQYF TGTGCCACCAAGGGCGCCTGGGAGCAGTACTTC
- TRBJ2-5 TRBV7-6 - CASSLTGGGETQYF TGTGCCAGCAGCCTTACAGGGGGGGGTGAGACCCAGTACTTC
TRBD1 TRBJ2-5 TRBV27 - CASSWGTGKSETQYF TGTGCCAGCAGTTGGGGGACAGGGAAGTCGGAGACCCAGTACTTC
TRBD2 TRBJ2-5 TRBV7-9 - CASRSPNGGETQYF TGTGCCAGCAGATCACCGAACGGGGGGGAGACCCAGTACTTC
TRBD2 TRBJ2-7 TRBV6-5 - CASTRLAGGSYEQYF TGTGCCAGCACCCGACTAGCGGGAGGCTCCTACGAGCAGTACTTC
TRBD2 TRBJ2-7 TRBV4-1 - CASSIRPTSGISEQYF TGCGCCAGCAGCATCCGTCCGACTAGCGGGATAAGCGAGCAGTACTTC
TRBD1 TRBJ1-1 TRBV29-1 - CSGGQGGIEAFF TGCAGCGGGGGACAGGGGGGTATTGAAGCTTTCTTT
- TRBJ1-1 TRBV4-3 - CASSQDRVDLNTEAFF TGCGCCAGCAGCCAAGACCGAGTAGATTTGAACACTGAAGCTTTCTTT
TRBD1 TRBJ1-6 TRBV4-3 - CASSLRDRDTSPLHF TGCGCCAGCAGCCTCCGGGACAGGGATACTTCACCCCTCCACTTT
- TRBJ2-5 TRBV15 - CATSEGYQETQYF TGTGCCACCAGCGAGGGTTACCAAGAGACCCAGTACTTC
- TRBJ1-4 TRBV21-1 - CASSKGLSGTGGTNEKLFF TGTGCCAGCAGCAAAGGGCTATCCGGGACAGGGGGGACTAATGAAAAACTGTTTTTT
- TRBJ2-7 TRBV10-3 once CATSLGPSINEQYF TGTGCCACCTCTCTGGGCCCCAGCATCAACGAGCAGTACTTC
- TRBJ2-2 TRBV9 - CASSVGPGELFF TGTGCCAGCAGCGTAGGGCCCGGGGAGCTGTTTTTT
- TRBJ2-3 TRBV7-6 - CASSSGYREPDTQYF TGTGCCAGCAGCTCCGGATACAGGGAACCTGATACGCAGTATTTT
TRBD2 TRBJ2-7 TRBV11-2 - CASSSGLAGYEQYF TGTGCCAGCAGCTCCGGACTAGCGGGCTACGAGCAGTACTTC
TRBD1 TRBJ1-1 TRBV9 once CASSVAGTGHTEAFF TGTGCCAGCAGCGTAGCCGGGACAGGACATACTGAAGCTTTCTTT
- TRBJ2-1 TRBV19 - CASSIVLDNEQFF TGTGCCAGTAGTATAGTCCTGGACAATGAGCAGTTCTTC
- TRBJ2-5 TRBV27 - CASSPGRSTQYF TGTGCCAGCAGCCCGGGACGGAGTACCCAGTACTTC
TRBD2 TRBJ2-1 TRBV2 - CASSLAGLYNEQFF TGTGCCAGCAGCCTAGCGGGACTCTACAATGAGCAGTTCTTC
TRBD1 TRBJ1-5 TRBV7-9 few CASSPLSGTGNQPQHF TGTGCCAGCAGCCCATTATCCGGGACAGGGAATCAGCCCCAGCATTTT
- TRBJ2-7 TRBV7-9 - CASSWGTYEQYF TGTGCCAGCAGCTGGGGGACCTACGAGCAGTACTTC
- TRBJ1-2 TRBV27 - CASSLGVGVSYGYTF TGTGCCAGCAGTTTAGGGGTAGGGGTTTCCTATGGCTACACCTTC
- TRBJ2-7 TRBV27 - CASSLGATYEQYF TGTGCCAGCAGTTTAGGGGCGACCTACGAGCAGTACTTC
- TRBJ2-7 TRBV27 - CASRANFLPSYEQYF TGTGCCAGCAGAGCCAACTTCCTCCCCTCCTACGAGCAGTACTTC
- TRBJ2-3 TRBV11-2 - CASSLDLGGTQYF TGTGCCAGCAGCTTAGATCTGGGTGGTACGCAGTATTTT
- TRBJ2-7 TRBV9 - CASSVGLTYEQYF TGTGCCAGCAGCGTAGGGCTAACCTACGAGCAGTACTTC
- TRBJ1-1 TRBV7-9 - CASSPTGTEAFF TGTGCCAGCAGCCCGACGGGGACTGAAGCTTTCTTT
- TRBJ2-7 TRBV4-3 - CASSPAAGTYEQYF TGCGCCAGCAGCCCAGCAGCGGGCACCTACGAGCAGTACTTC
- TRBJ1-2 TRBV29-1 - CSASGVWVSSGYGYTF TGCAGCGCATCGGGGGTCTGGGTTTCCTCGGGCTATGGCTACACCTTC
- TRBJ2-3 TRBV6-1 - CASRVKVGDTQYF TGTGCCAGCAGAGTTAAGGTTGGAGATACGCAGTATTTT
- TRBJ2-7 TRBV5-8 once CASSLGTKSEQYF TGTGCCAGCAGCTTAGGGACAAAAAGTGAGCAGTACTTC
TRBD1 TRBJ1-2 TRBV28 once CASSWGTGGDRGYTF TGTGCCAGCAGTTGGGGGACAGGGGGGGATCGAGGCTACACCTTC
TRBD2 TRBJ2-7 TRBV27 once CASSPVLAGGPYEQYF TGTGCCAGCAGCCCAGTACTAGCGGGAGGTCCCTACGAGCAGTACTTC